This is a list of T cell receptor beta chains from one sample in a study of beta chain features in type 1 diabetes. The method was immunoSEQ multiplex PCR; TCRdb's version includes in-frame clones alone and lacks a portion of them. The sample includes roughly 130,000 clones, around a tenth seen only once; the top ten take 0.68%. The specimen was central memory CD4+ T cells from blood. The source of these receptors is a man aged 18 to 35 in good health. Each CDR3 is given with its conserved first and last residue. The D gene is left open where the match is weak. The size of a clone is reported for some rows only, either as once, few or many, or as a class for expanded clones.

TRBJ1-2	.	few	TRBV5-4	CASSQGRSENYGYTF	TGTGCCAGCAGCCAGGGCCGGAGCGAAAACTATGGCTACACCTTC
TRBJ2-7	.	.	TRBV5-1	CASSLVGGDSYEQYF	TGCGCCAGCAGCTTGGTGGGCGGGGACTCCTACGAGCAGTACTTC
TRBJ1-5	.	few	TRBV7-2	CASSLTERNQPQHF	TGTGCCAGCAGCCTTACAGAGCGCAATCAGCCCCAGCATTTT
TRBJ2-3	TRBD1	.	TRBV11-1	CASSDRGQGDTQYF	TGTGCCAGCAGCGACAGGGGGCAGGGAGATACGCAGTATTTT
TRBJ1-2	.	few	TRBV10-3	CAAQSTGGRKANYGYTF	TGTGCCGCACAATCTACCGGGGGAAGGAAAGCTAACTATGGCTACACCTTC
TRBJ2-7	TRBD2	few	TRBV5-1	CASTPLAGGSYEQYF	TGCGCCAGCACCCCCCTAGCGGGGGGCTCCTACGAGCAGTACTTC
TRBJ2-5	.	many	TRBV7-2	CASSVRLGQETQYF	TGTGCCAGCAGCGTCAGACTAGGTCAAGAGACCCAGTACTTC
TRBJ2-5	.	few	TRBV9	CASSVGGGAVTQYF	TGTGCCAGCAGCGTAGGAGGCGGGGCAGTGACCCAGTACTTC
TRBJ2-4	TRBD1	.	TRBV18	CASSPGQGTNIQYF	TGTGCCAGCTCACCGGGACAGGGGACAAACATTCAGTACTTC
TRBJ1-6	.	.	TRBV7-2	CASSLGGLRNSPLHF	TGTGCCAGCAGCTTAGGGGGACTCCGAAATTCACCCCTCCACTTT
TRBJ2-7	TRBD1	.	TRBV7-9	CASSPRTGGSYEQYF	TGTGCCAGCAGCCCACGGACAGGGGGCTCCTACGAGCAGTACTTC
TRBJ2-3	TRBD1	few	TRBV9	CASSRDSFLDTQYF	TGTGCCAGCAGCCGGGACAGCTTTTTGGATACGCAGTATTTT
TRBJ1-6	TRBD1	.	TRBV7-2	CASSSGQNSPLHF	TGTGCCAGCAGCTCGGGACAGAACTCACCCCTCCACTTT
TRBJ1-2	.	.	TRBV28	CASSPRVYGYTF	TGTGCCAGCTCCCCCAGGGTCTATGGCTACACCTTC
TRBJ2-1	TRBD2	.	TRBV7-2	CASSLGLEIEQFF	TGTGCCAGCAGCTTGGGACTAGAGATTGAGCAGTTCTTC
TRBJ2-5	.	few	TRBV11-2	CASSLDSGETQYF	TGTGCCAGCAGCTTAGACAGTGGAGAGACCCAGTACTTC
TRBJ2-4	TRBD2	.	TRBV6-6	CASSPPGGTAKNIQYF	TGTGCCAGCAGCCCACCCGGGGGGACGGCCAAAAACATTCAGTACTTC
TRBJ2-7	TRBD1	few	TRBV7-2	CASSLGQPSYEQYF	TGTGCCAGCAGCTTGGGACAGCCTTCCTACGAGCAGTACTTC
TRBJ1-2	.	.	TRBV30	CAWRAGNYGYTF	TGTGCCTGGAGGGCGGGGAACTATGGCTACACCTTC
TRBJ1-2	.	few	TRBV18	CASSPANDKTNYGYTF	TGTGCCAGCTCACCGGCAAACGACAAGACTAACTATGGCTACACCTTC
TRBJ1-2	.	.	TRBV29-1	CSVMYAGPRENYGYTF	TGCAGCGTCATGTACGCAGGGCCCCGGGAGAACTATGGCTACACCTTC
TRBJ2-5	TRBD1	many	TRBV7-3	CASSLRGAGTALQETQYF	TGTGCCAGCAGCTTAAGGGGAGCCGGGACAGCCCTACAAGAGACCCAGTACTTC
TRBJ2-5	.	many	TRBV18	CASSPGQPRGETQYF	TGTGCCAGCTCACCGGGACAGCCTCGGGGGGAGACCCAGTACTTC
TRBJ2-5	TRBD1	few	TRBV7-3	CASSQDREETQYF	TGTGCCAGCAGCCAAGACAGGGAAGAGACCCAGTACTTC
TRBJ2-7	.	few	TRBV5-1	CASSWIGDDGEQYF	TGCGCCAGCAGCTGGATAGGGGATGACGGCGAGCAGTACTTC
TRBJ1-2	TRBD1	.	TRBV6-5	CASSHRTGGSYGYTF	TGTGCCAGCAGTCATCGGACAGGGGGCAGCTATGGCTACACCTTC
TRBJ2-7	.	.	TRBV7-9	CASSLDGGTGEQYF	TGTGCCAGCAGCTTAGACGGGGGAACGGGCGAGCAGTACTTC
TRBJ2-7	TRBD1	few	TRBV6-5	CASSRDRGRGEQYF	TGTGCCAGCAGTAGGGACAGGGGTCGGGGGGAGCAGTACTTC
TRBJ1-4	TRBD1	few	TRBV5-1	CASSFGDSFNEKLFF	TGCGCCAGCAGCTTTGGGGACAGCTTTAATGAAAAACTGTTTTTT
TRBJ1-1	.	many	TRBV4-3	CASSQEPGAEAFF	TGCGCCAGCAGCCAAGAACCGGGGGCTGAAGCTTTCTTT
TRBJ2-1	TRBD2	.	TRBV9	CASSGRSGGAVNEQFF	TGTGCCAGCAGCGGTAGGAGCGGGGGGGCCGTCAATGAGCAGTTCTTC
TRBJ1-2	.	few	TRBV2	CASSDRPYGYTF	TGTGCCAGCAGTGACAGGCCCTATGGCTACACCTTC
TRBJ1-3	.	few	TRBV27	CASSLRREPGNTIYF	TGTGCCAGCAGTTTAAGACGGGAACCTGGAAACACCATATATTTT
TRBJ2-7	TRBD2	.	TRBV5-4	CASSAGVAGPYEQYF	TGTGCCAGCAGCGCCGGGGTAGCGGGGCCCTACGAGCAGTATTTC
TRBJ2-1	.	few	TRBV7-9	CASSFSQGTYNEQFF	TGTGCCAGCAGCTTCTCCCAGGGGACCTACAATGAGCAGTTCTTC